One sample yielded the 12 T cell receptor beta chains listed below, sequenced in a study of response to subunit inactivated influenza vaccine. In TCRdb, the RT-PCR reads were re-called with MiXCR into one record per CDR3 protein. The sample lists about 800,000 distinct CDR3 sequences, 21% occurring once. This sample comprised PBMCs from blood, obtained 5 days after vaccination. These receptors originate from a man aged 50-60 years who received an inactivated influenza vaccine.

This sequence joins TRBV20-1 and TRBJ2-2, with D perhaps given as TRBD1 or TRBD2 (5 bases each). Germline V gene lookup returns CDR1 DFQATT and CDR2 SNEGSKA (reference sequence). The CDR3 totals 15 residues. Trimming pared 0 bases from V and 4 bases from J, leaving 12 bases between. In DNA, the CDR3 is TGCAGTGCTAGAGATCAAAGGGACGTCACCGGGGAGCTGTTTTTT. This gives the protein CSARDQRDVTGELFF.

This clonotype occurred a few times. The chain carries TRBV19 and TRBJ2-1, with D unclear. The CDR3 extends over 13 amino acids. Trimming shortened V by 3 bases and J by 7 bases, and 10 bases separated the two germline ends. The germline CDR1 and CDR2 sequences are LNHDA and SQIVND (reference sequence). The CDR3 loop is CASSIRAPNEQFF. The CDR3 DNA reads as TGTGCCAGTAGTATCCGCGCCCCGAATGAGCAGTTCTTC.

This sequence joins TRBV29-1 and TRBJ2-7; 10 bases match TRBD2. The V gene end was trimmed by 7 bases and the J gene end by 2 bases; junction bases not matched to a gene: 5. Per the germline V gene, CDR1 is SQVTM and CDR2 is ANQGSEA. CDR3 length: 13 residues. The CDR3: CSASGLATYEQYF. The CDR3 coding sequence is TGCAGCGCCTCGGGACTAGCGACCTACGAGCAGTACTTC.

The chain has TRBV11-1 and TRBJ2-3, with TRBD1 identical over 7 bases. V trimming: 6 bases; J trimming: 1 base; junction bases outside the gene matches: 16. Germline V gene lookup returns CDR1 SGHAT and CDR2 FQDESV (reference sequence). This CDR3 is 18 amino acids long. The CDR3 loop reads CASRLTSGTEGGTDTQYF. Written as DNA, the CDR3 is TGTGCCAGCAGACTAACCTCCGGGACAGAAGGTGGCACAGATACGCAGTATTTT.

This clonotype has more than one count but fewer than ten. The rearrangement joins TRBV12-3 or TRBV12-4 to TRBJ2-2; D gene ambiguous. CDR3 length: 14 amino acids. V lost 7 bases to trimming and J lost 1 base, with 10 bases between them. CDR3 sequence (DNA): TGTGCCAGCACGGTCCCCGAGAACACCGGGGAGCTGTTTTTT. Protein sequence: CASTVPENTGELFF.

The chain recombines TRBV2 with TRBJ2-3; D is unresolved. The CDR3 covers 13 residues. Germline V gene lookup returns CDR1 SNHLY and CDR2 FYNNEI. The V and J ends lost 1 base and 5 bases respectively, with 7 bases between them. CDR3 DNA: TGTGCCAGCAGTGAAGGAGCGCTAGATACGCAGTATTTT. Translating it yields CASSEGALDTQYF.

This clonotype was recorded at least ten times. This chain connects TRBV11-2 to TRBJ2-1, with D unresolved. Germline V gene sequence: CDR1 SGHAT, CDR2 FQNNGV. The CDR3 length is 12 residues. The germline V and J ends were trimmed by 1 base and 8 bases, with 6 bases remaining between them. The CDR3 bases are TGTGCCAGCAGCTTAGGCCTCCATGAGCAGTTCTTC. It encodes CASSLGLHEQFF.

This clonotype was seen ten or more times. One end of the junction varies from germline; a read error may be responsible. This chain links TRBV7-9 with TRBJ1-3, with D perhaps TRBD1 (6 bases). CDR1 is SEHNR, CDR2 FQNEAQ, per germline (reference sequence). This CDR3 spans 11 amino acids. The CDR3 protein is CASSPDSLPWF. The CDR3 region has the DNA TGTGCCAGCAGCCCGGACAGCCTTCCTTGGTTT.

The rearrangement uses TRBV12-3 or TRBV12-4 and TRBJ1-2; D is uncertain. The CDR3 is made up of 15 amino acids. V lost 3 bases and J 1 base, leaving 12 bases between the germline ends. The chain's CDR3 is CASSFSGPFNYGYTF. The CDR3 DNA is TGTGCCAGCAGTTTTTCAGGCCCCTTTAACTATGGCTACACCTTC.

The chain has TRBV7-7 and TRBJ2-1; 13 bases align to TRBD2. CDR1 and CDR2 (germline): SSHAT, FNYEAQ (reference sequence). CDR3 size: 18 residues. This CDR3 reads CASAPPRTSGGAYNEQFF. CDR3 in DNA: TGTGCTAGCGCCCCCCCCCGGACTAGCGGGGGTGCCTACAATGAGCAGTTCTTC.

The chain links TRBV29-1 to TRBJ2-7; 9 bases line up with TRBD1. The CDR3 spans 13 residues. CDR1 is SQVTM, CDR2 ANQGSEA, per germline. V dropped 7 bases and J dropped 5; count of bases not matched to a gene: 9. The DNA for the CDR3 is TGCAGCGCTTCGGGACAGGGACCCCACGAGCAGTACTTC. This sequence encodes CSASGQGPHEQYF.

The chain employs TRBV6-6 and TRBJ1-1; D unresolved. The CDR3 length is 13 residues. V dropped 6 bases and J dropped 3 bases, with 11 bases sitting between them. Germline lookup yields CDR1 MNHNY and CDR2 SVGAGI (reference sequence). The CDR3: CASSQAWDTEAFF. CDR3 DNA: TGTGCCAGCAGCCAAGCCTGGGACACTGAAGCTTTCTTT.